These 5 T cell receptor beta chains were all obtained from the same sample, sequenced in a study of T cells in Graves' hyperthyroidism and ophthalmopathy (dated by TCRdb to about 2019). Receptor amplification or capture employed multiplex PCR. The reads were generated on an Illumina HiSeq 2000. Amplification of TCR beta CDR3 regions was carried out from RNA transcripts. The first round of RT-PCR for the TCR CDR3 was performed with the HTBI primer set and the Qiagen OneStep RT-PCR kit. The public reads were run again by TCRdb, first through fastp at Q25 and then through MiXCR, and only productive beta chains were kept. Each record represents a unique CDR3 protein, reported with the most common genes and DNA among its rows. This sample lists about 680,000 distinct CDR3 sequences; about 35% were detected once. The ten largest make up more than 25% of the sample. The sequencing input was blood. Receptors were obtained from a woman aged 40 to 55 with Graves' hyperthyroidism.

In its sample, this clonotype was seen many times. The V gene is TRBV7-9, the J gene TRBJ1-6, with D unresolved. Germline assignment: CDR1 SEHNR and CDR2 FQNEAQ (reference sequence). There are 14 residues in the CDR3. Trimming took off 2 bases at V and 3 bases at J, with 5 bases between the two ends. This CDR3 is CASSLPVYNSPLHF. CDR3 nucleotide sequence: TGTGCCAGCAGCTTACCGGTCTATAATTCACCCCTCCACTTT.

This clonotype was seen a handful of times. V and J are TRBV10-3 and TRBJ2-3; 13 nucleotides align to TRBD2. Unmatched junction bases numbered 3, after V lost 6 bases and J lost 0 bases. This CDR3 has 16 amino acids. Per the germline V gene, CDR1 is ENHRY and CDR2 is SYGVKD. CDR3 nucleotides: TGTGCCATCAGCGGGGGACTAGCGGGGAGCACAGATACGCAGTATTTT. Translating it yields CAISGGLAGSTDTQYF.

This clonotype was picked up many times. One junction end does not reproduce the germline sequence, and a read error may be involved. The rearrangement joins TRBV7-7 to TRBJ2-5; D is ambiguous. In germline, CDR1 is SSHAT, CDR2 FNYEAQ (reference sequence). CDR3 length: 13 residues. The CDR3 is CASSALPQETQYF. The CDR3, as DNA: TGTGCTAGCAGCGCCTTACCCCAAGAGACCCAGTACTTC.

This clonotype was counted at least ten times. The genes are TRBV20-1 and TRBJ2-7; 8 bases align to TRBD1. With V trimmed by 3 bases and J by 6 bases, 4 bases remained unmatched. This CDR3 has 12 amino acids. CDR1 and CDR2 from the germline V gene are DFQATT and SNEGSKA (reference sequence). CDR3 coding DNA: TGCAGTGCTAGGGACAGGGAGGTCGAGCAGTACTTC. Translation gives CSARDREVEQYF.

This clonotype has a count of ten or more. This sequence joins TRBV10-2 and TRBJ2-5; 8 positions agree with TRBD2. With V trimmed by 7 bases and J by 5 bases, 6 bases remained unmatched. The germline gives CDR1 WSHSY, CDR2 SAAADI. The CDR3 is 13 residues long. The CDR3 spells CASTGGVGETQYF. As DNA, the CDR3 is TGCGCCAGCACCGGGGGGGTGGGGGAGACCCAGTACTTC.